This T cell receptor beta chain was documented in a study of technical replicates of blood from several donors. The data were produced by immunoSEQ multiplex PCR, yet TCRdb's version contains in-frame clones alone and is incomplete. The data hold around 68,000 clones, with less than 98% observed a single time. In its sample, this clone was seen once. Germline CDR1 reads GTSNPN; CDR2 reads SVGIG (reference sequence). Losses at the gene ends were 0 bases for V and 10 bases for J; bases not matched to a gene: 6. The CDR3 contains 15 residues. This TCR was sampled from a human donor in good health. The material sequenced was T cells isolated from PBMCs. This sequence joins TRBV30 and TRBJ2-1, with 13 positions matching TRBD2. The CDR3 here is CAWSVLAGGPWEQFF. CDR3 coding DNA: TGTGCCTGGAGTGTACTAGCGGGAGGGCCCTGGGAGCAGTTCTTC.